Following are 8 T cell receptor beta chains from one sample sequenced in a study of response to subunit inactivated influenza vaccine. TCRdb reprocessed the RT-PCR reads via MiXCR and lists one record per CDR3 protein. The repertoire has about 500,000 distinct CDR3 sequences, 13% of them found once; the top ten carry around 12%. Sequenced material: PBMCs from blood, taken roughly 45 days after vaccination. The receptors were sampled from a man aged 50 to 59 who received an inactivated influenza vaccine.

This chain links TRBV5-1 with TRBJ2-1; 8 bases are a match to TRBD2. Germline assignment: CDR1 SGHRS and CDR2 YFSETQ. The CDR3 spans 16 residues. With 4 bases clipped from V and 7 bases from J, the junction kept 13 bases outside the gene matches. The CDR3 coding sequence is TGCGCCAGCAGCCCGCAGGCGAGCGGGAGTAGAAATGAGCAGTTCTTC. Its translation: CASSPQASGSRNEQFF.

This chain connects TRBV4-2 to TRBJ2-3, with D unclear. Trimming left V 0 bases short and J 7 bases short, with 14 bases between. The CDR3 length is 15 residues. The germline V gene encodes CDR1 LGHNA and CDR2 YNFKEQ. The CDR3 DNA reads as TGTGCCAGCAGCCAAGACTTAAGTGGCACGTATACGCAGTATTTT. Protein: CASSQDLSGTYTQYF.

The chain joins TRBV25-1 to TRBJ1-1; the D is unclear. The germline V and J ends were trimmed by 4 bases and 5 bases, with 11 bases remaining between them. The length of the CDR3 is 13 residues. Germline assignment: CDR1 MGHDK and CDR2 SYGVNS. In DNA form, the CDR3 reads TGTGCCAGCAGTGCCGACCTGGGGACTGAAGCTTTCTTT. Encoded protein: CASSADLGTEAFF.

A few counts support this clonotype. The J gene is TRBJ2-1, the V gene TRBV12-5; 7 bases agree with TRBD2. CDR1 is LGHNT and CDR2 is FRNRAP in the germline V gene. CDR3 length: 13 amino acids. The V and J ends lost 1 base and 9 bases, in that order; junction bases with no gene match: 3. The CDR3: CASGLAGGTEQFF. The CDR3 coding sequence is TGTGCTAGTGGTTTGGCGGGGGGTACTGAGCAGTTCTTC.

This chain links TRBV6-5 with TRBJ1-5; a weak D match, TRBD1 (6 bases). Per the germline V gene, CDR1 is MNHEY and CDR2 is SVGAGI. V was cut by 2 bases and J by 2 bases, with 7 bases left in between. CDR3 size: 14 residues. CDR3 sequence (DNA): TGTGCCAGCAGTTACAACAGGGGCAATCAGCCCCAGCATTTT. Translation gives CASSYNRGNQPQHF.

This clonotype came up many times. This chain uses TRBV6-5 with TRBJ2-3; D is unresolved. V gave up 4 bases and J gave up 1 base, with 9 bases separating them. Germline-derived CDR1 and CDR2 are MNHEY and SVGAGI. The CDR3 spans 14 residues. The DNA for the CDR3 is TGTGCCAGCAGTTCCGGGCCGGGCACAGATACGCAGTATTTT. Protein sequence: CASSSGPGTDTQYF.

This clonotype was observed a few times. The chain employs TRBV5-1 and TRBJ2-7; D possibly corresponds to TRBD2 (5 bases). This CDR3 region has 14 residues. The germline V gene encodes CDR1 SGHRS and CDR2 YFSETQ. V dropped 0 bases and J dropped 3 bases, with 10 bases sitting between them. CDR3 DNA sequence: TGCGCCAGCAGCTTGGCGGAGGCCGGCTACGAGCAGTACTTC. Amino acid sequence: CASSLAEAGYEQYF.

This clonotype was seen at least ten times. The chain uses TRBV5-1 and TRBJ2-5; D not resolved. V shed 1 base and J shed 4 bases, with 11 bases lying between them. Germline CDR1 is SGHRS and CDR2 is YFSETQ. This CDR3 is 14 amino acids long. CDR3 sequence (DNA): TGCGCCAGCAGCTTGTTCGTTACTGCAGAGACCCAGTACTTC. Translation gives CASSLFVTAETQYF. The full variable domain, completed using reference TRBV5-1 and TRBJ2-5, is KAGVTQTPRYLIKTRGQQVTLSCSPISGHRSVSWYQQTPGQGLQFLFEYFSETQRNKGNFPGRFSGRQFSNSRSEMNVSTLELGDSALYLCASSLFVTAETQYFGPGTRLLVL.